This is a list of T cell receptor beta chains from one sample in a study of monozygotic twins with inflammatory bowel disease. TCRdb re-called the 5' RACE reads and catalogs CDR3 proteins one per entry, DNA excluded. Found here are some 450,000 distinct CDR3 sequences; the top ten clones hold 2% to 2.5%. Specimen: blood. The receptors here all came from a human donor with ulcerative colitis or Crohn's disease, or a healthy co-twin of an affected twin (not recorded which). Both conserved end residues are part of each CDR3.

CDR3 protein: CSARLRTSTDTQYF
V gene: TRBV20-1
J gene: TRBJ2-3
CDR3 length: 14

CDR3 protein: CASRGQGYTGELFF
V gene: TRBV6-1
J gene: TRBJ2-2
CDR3 length: 14

CDR3 protein: CASSLSGSADTQYF
V gene: TRBV7-3
J gene: TRBJ2-3
CDR3 length: 14

CDR3 protein: CASSLRGLAGANFNTGELFF
V gene: TRBV5-1
J gene: TRBJ2-2
CDR3 length: 20

CDR3 protein: CSAPSGDPSGRYNEQFF
V gene: TRBV20-1
J gene: TRBJ2-1
CDR3 length: 17

CDR3 protein: CASSLSGVGELFF
V gene: TRBV27
J gene: TRBJ2-2
CDR3 length: 13

CDR3 protein: CASSHPVSYNEQFF
V gene: TRBV11-2
J gene: TRBJ2-1
CDR3 length: 14

CDR3 protein: CASSFSGGPSTDTQYF
V gene: TRBV7-8
J gene: TRBJ2-3
CDR3 length: 16

CDR3 protein: CSARIGGQGYSPLHF
V gene: TRBV20-1
J gene: TRBJ1-6
CDR3 length: 15

CDR3 protein: CASSPGQAGVNSPLHF
V gene: TRBV7-8
J gene: TRBJ1-6
CDR3 length: 16

CDR3 protein: CASSRQVFNEQFF
V gene: TRBV14
J gene: TRBJ2-1
CDR3 length: 13

CDR3 protein: CASSHRGGIDSNQPQHF
V gene: TRBV19
J gene: TRBJ1-5
CDR3 length: 17

CDR3 protein: CASSPTGGEGQPQHF
V gene: TRBV5-1
J gene: TRBJ1-5
CDR3 length: 15

CDR3 protein: CASSPSGTSGGYNEQFF
V gene: TRBV7-9
J gene: TRBJ2-1
CDR3 length: 17

CDR3 protein: CASSLEGLVIPTGELFF
V gene: TRBV7-6
J gene: TRBJ2-2
CDR3 length: 17

CDR3 protein: CASSYWQGHGYTF
V gene: TRBV6-6
J gene: TRBJ1-2
CDR3 length: 13